Listed below are T cell receptor beta chains from one sample, sequenced in a study of vaccination effects on CD4 cells after COVID-19. The antigens these receptors bind are not known. TCRdb's table, derived via immunoSEQ multiplex PCR, lists solely in-frame clones and lacks some. The sample comprises tens of thousands of clones, under 80% of which are singletons, and approximately 2.3% rests with the top ten. Sequencing used CD4+ T cells from PBMCs cultured without peptide, obtained after COVID-19 vaccination. These receptors were taken from a human donor who received a COVID-19 vaccine. Both conserved end residues are part of each CDR3. The order of the fields is D gene, J gene, V gene, CDR3 protein. The D gene is left open where the match is weak.

.	TRBJ2-6	TRBV3-1/TRBV3-2	CASSQNSGANVLTF
.	TRBJ2-2	TRBV19	CASSLGGNYIGELFF
.	TRBJ2-2	TRBV20-1	CSAPLGGELFF
.	TRBJ2-2	TRBV5-1	CASSWGGSAGELFF
.	TRBJ2-2	TRBV11-3	CASSSRADGTGELFF
.	TRBJ1-6	TRBV5-6	CASSYDSRNNSPLHF
.	TRBJ2-5	TRBV29-1	CSVEVVQETQYF
.	TRBJ2-5	TRBV2	CASSTFTGTQYF
.	TRBJ1-1	TRBV5-1	CASSLAVGRTEAFF
TRBD1	TRBJ1-6	TRBV7-3	CASSLTQGASPLHF
.	TRBJ1-1	TRBV5-1	CASSGAGQHTEAFF
.	TRBJ1-1	TRBV29-1	CSGGTAPVGAFF
TRBD1	TRBJ1-1	TRBV6-2/TRBV6-3	CASSKAPGQVNTEAFF
TRBD1	TRBJ2-5	TRBV6-5	CASSHLDRGRETQYF
TRBD2	TRBJ2-3	TRBV10-1	CASSPAGGRADTQYF